Described below is a single TCR beta chain sequence and its context. The protocol was immunoSEQ multiplex PCR, while the TCRdb copy is restricted to in-frame clones and leaves out a portion. This sample's clone table lists around 31,000 clones. These data originate in a study of T cells in women clearing cervical HPV infection. Sequencing input: blood buffy coat. The origin of this receptor is a woman between 18 and 70 years old with a cervical HPV16 infection that either progressed to CIN3+ or cleared (not recorded which).

Incomplete CDR3 DNA: TGTGCCATCAATGGGGGCGCGGCGGGCAGGTTTGGTGAA. Protein: CAINGGAAGRFGE. The full CDR3 protein reads CAINGGAAGRFGEAFF. The chain joins TRBV10-3 to TRBJ1-1; possibly TRBD1 for D (6 bases). The CDR3 end falls 3 residues outside the read, so it is completed with the germline J gene. V was cut by 7 bases and J by 7 bases, with 25 bases left in between. The CDR3 extends over 16 amino acids. Per germline, CDR1 ENHRY and CDR2 SYGVKD.